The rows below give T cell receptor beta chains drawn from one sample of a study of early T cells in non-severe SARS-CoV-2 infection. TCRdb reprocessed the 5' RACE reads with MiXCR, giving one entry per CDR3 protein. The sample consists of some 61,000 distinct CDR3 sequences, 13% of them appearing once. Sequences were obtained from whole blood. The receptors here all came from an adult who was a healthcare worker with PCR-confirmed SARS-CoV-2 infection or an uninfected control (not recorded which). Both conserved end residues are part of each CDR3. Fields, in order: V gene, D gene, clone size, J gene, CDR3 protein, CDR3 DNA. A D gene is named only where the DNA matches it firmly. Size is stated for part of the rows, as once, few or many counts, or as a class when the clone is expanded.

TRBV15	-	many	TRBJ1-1	CATSRDPPGAMNTEAFF	TGTGCCACCAGCAGAGATCCTCCAGGGGCCATGAACACTGAAGCTTTCTTT
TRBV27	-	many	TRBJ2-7	CASSLGGNSYEQYF	TGTGCCAGCAGTTTAGGTGGGAACTCCTACGAGCAGTACTTC
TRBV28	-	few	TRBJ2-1	CASRPTPDFSYNEQFF	TGTGCCAGCAGGCCAACCCCCGACTTCTCCTACAATGAGCAGTTCTTC
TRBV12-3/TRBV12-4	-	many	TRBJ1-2	CASSLRIQPDVGYTF	TGTGCCAGCAGTTTACGTATACAGCCCGATGTTGGCTACACCTTC
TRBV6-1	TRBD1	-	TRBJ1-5	CASSERQGAALGNQPQHF	TGTGCCAGCAGTGAGCGTCAGGGGGCCGCGCTTGGCAATCAGCCCCAGCATTTT
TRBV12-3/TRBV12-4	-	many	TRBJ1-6	CASSYSTGNSPLHF	TGTGCCAGCAGTTATTCCACGGGGAATTCACCCCTCCACTTT
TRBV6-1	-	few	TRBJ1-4	CASSELGGTNEKLFF	TGTGCCAGCAGTGAACTCGGCGGAACTAATGAAAAACTGTTTTTT
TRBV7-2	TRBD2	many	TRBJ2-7	CASSPRLAGSGEQYF	TGTGCCAGCAGCCCCAGACTAGCGGGCTCAGGCGAGCAGTACTTC
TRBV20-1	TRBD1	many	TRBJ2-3	CSARGQGGWTDTQYF	TGCAGTGCTAGGGGACAGGGAGGTTGGACAGATACGCAGTATTTT
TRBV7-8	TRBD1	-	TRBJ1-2	CASSPEGQLVYGYTF	TGTGCCAGCAGCCCGGAGGGACAGCTAGTCTATGGCTACACCTTC
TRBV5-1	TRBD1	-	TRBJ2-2	CASSLQQGTDTGELFF	TGCGCCAGCAGCTTGCAACAGGGGACGGACACCGGGGAGCTGTTTTTT
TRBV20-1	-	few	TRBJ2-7	CSASPLVEQYF	TGCAGTGCTAGCCCGTTGGTTGAGCAGTACTTC
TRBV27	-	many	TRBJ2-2	CASSQEGTGELFF	TGTGCCAGCAGTCAGGAGGGCACCGGGGAGCTGTTTTTT
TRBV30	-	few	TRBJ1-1	CAWTGRAGGMNTEAFF	TGTGCCTGGACGGGAAGGGCCGGGGGGATGAACACTGAAGCTTTCTTT
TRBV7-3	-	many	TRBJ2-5	CASSLTGQFQETQYF	TGTGCCAGCAGCTTAACGGGTCAGTTCCAAGAGACCCAGTACTTC
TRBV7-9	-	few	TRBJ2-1	CASSLMRADNEQFF	TGTGCCAGCAGCTTAATGCGAGCGGACAATGAGCAGTTCTTC
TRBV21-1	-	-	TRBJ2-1	CASSKGEKRPSYNEQFF	TGTGCCAGCAGCAAAGGTGAAAAGCGGCCCTCCTACAATGAGCAGTTCTTC
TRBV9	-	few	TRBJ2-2	CASSEYDLPNTGELFF	TGTGCCAGCAGCGAATATGACCTTCCCAACACCGGGGAGCTGTTTTTT
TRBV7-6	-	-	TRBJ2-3	CASSLAGVGTDTQYF	TGTGCCAGCAGCTTAGCGGGAGTGGGCACAGATACGCAGTATTTT
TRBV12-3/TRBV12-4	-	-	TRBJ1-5	CASRSGDQPQHF	TGTGCCAGCAGGTCCGGGGATCAGCCCCAGCATTTT
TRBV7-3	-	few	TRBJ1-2	CASSPGAGFYGYTF	TGTGCCAGCAGCCCTGGGGCAGGCTTCTATGGCTACACCTTC
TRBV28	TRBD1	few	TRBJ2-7	CASSLRQGVSYEQYF	TGTGCCAGCAGTTTGCGGCAGGGGGTCTCCTACGAGCAGTACTTC
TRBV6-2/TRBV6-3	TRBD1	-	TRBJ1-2	CASSYEDRVGYTF	TGTGCCAGCAGTTACGAGGACAGGGTTGGCTACACCTTC
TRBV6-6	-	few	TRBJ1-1	CASSYDGIWTEAFF	TGTGCCAGCAGTTACGACGGGATTTGGACTGAAGCTTTCTTT
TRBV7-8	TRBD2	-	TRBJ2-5	CASRAGTRSQTQYF	TGTGCCAGCAGGGCCGGGACTAGATCGCAGACCCAGTACTTC
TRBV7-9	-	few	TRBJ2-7	CASSLYPYPDEQYF	TGTGCCAGCAGCTTATACCCTTACCCTGACGAGCAGTACTTC
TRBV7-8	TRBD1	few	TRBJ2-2	CASSLQGASGELFF	TGTGCCAGCAGCCTACAGGGGGCTTCCGGGGAGCTGTTTTTT
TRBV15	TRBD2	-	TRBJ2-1	CATSIGGSSSYNEQFF	TGTGCCACCAGCATCGGCGGGAGCTCCTCCTACAATGAGCAGTTCTTC
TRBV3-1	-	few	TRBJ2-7	CASSPRSYEQYF	TGTGCCAGCAGCCCAAGGTCCTACGAGCAGTACTTC
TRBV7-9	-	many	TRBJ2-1	CASSPLTASSGNEQFF	TGTGCCAGCAGCCCCCTGACAGCCTCCTCTGGCAATGAGCAGTTCTTC
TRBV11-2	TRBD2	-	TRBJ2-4	CASSLRIGLAGGPQNIQYF	TGTGCCAGCAGCTTACGGATCGGACTAGCGGGAGGGCCCCAAAACATTCAGTACTTC
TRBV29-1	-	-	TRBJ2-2	CSVDSSYTGELFF	TGCAGCGTTGATAGCTCGTACACCGGGGAGCTGTTTTTT